The sample holds many counts of the clone carrying this TCR beta chain. The antigen is undetermined. Individual cDNA molecules were tagged with unique molecular identifiers, the study reported. TCRdb reanalysed the 5' RACE reads using MiXCR and keeps one entry per CDR3 protein. The sample has 55,000 to 85,000 distinct CDR3 sequences, 10% seen once. V was trimmed by 8 bases and J by 3 bases, leaving 20 bases between them. Germline CDR1 MDHEN, CDR2 SYDVKM. CDR3 length equals 15 residues. The data were obtained in a study of early T cells in non-severe SARS-CoV-2 infection. Study-level results: Missing private and CD4 specificities, VDJdb matching favored anti-spike CD8 responses.

The sequence was collected from an adult who was a healthcare worker with PCR-confirmed SARS-CoV-2 infection or an uninfected control (not recorded which). The V gene is TRBV28, the J gene TRBJ2-7; no firm D call. Sequences were derived from whole blood, sampled at baseline. DNA for the CDR3: TGTGCCAGCGGGCCAGTTTGGGGATCAAACTACGAGCAGTACTTC. Encoded protein: CASGPVWGSNYEQYF.